The 9 T cell receptor beta chains presented below share a single source sample, sequenced in a study of CD8 T cells in Susac syndrome. RNA amounts of roughly 0.5 to 1 ug underwent reverse transcription with random hexamers. TCRdb ran MiXCR on the immunoSEQ multiplex PCR reads and lists one entry per CDR3 protein. The sample shows some 300,000 distinct CDR3 sequences, about 88% of them seen only once. The sequenced sample was CD8+ T cells from PBMCs. The receptors stem from a human donor with multiple sclerosis.

J is TRBJ1-1 and V is TRBV2; possible D gene TRBD1, 6 bases. Germline lookup yields CDR1 SNHLY and CDR2 FYNNEI. The length of the CDR3 is 13 residues. Trimming cost V 8 bases and J 0 bases, with 10 bases left between them. The CDR3 coding sequence is TGTGCCAGCGGGGGGCCTATGAACACTGAAGCTTTCTTT. It codes for CASGGPMNTEAFF.

The chain couples TRBV27 to TRBJ2-1, with D possibly called TRBD1 or TRBD2 (5 bases each). Deletions cut 0 bases from V and 5 bases from J, with 5 bases between. There are 13 residues in the CDR3. Germline values: CDR1 MNHEY, CDR2 SMNVEV (reference sequence). The CDR3 region is CASSLSGDNEQFF. CDR3 in DNA: TGTGCCAGCAGTTTATCGGGGGACAATGAGCAGTTCTTC.

The CDR3 reads CASSIFGTGDRYGYTF. The CDR3 DNA reads as TGTGCCAGTAGTATATTTGGGACAGGGGATCGGTATGGCTACACCTTC. The chain joins TRBV19 to TRBJ1-2, with 10 nucleotides matching TRBD1. The junction had 8 bases not matched to a gene; V was cut back by 2 bases and J by 5 bases. This CDR3 contains 16 residues. CDR1 LNHDA and CDR2 SQIVND come from the germline V gene (reference sequence).

Written as DNA, the CDR3 is TGCGCCAGCAGCCCTCGGACAGGGGGCGGGGAGCTGTTTTTT. Translating gives CASSPRTGGGELFF. The chain is built from TRBV4-3 and TRBJ2-2; TRBD1 matches at 10 bases. The germline gives CDR1 LGHNA, CDR2 YSLEER. V was pared by 4 bases and J by 7 bases, with 3 bases of the junction left unmatched. The CDR3 contains 14 residues.

The chain links TRBV18 to TRBJ2-3; 7 nucleotides match TRBD2. The CDR3 has 15 amino acids. The V gene's germline CDR1 is KGHSH and CDR2 LQKENI. V gave up 2 bases and J gave up 4 bases; unmatched junction bases: 6. Written as DNA, the CDR3 is TGTGCCAGCTCACCATGGGCGGGAGTGGCAGATACGCAGTATTTT. This codes for CASSPWAGVADTQYF.

V is TRBV3-1 and J is TRBJ2-2, with a tentative D call TRBD2 (5 bases). There are 16 residues in the CDR3. Trimming cost V 4 bases and J 2 bases, with 14 bases left between them. CDR1 is LGHDT, CDR2 YNNKEL, per germline (reference sequence). This chain's CDR3 is CASSPVGLGNTGELFF. The CDR3 DNA reads as TGTGCCAGCAGCCCGGTTGGACTGGGAAACACCGGGGAGCTGTTTTTT.

This chain connects TRBV3-1 to TRBJ2-1; no clear D gene. Germline V CDR1 and CDR2: LGHDT, YNNKEL (reference sequence). Trimming pared 4 bases from V and 0 bases from J, leaving 19 bases between. The CDR3 is 18 residues long. In DNA, the CDR3 is TGTGCCAGCAGCCTTCTTGGTGGCCGGGCAAGCTCCTACAATGAGCAGTTCTTC. Its translation is CASSLLGGRASSYNEQFF.

Turning to this clonotype: Being one base from a much bigger clone, this may be a read error. V gene TRBV28 combines with J gene TRBJ2-7, with no clear D. Per the germline V gene, CDR1 is MDHEN and CDR2 is SYDVKM. Trimming stripped 7 bases from V and 3 bases from J, with 7 bases between. The CDR3 runs to 11 residues. The CDR3 DNA sequence: TGTGCCAGCACCCCGGGCTACGAGCAGTACTTC. Its translation is CASTPGYEQYF. Combining the CDR3 with reference TRBV28 and TRBJ2-7 gives the whole variable domain DVKVTQSSRYLVKRTGEKVFLECVQDMDHENMFWYRQDPGLGLRLIYFSYDVKMKEKGDIPEGYSVSREKKERFSLILESASTNQTSMYLCASTPGYEQYFGPGTRLTVT.

V and J are TRBV9 and TRBJ1-2; D is unclear. Trimming left V 0 bases short and J 6 bases short, with 12 bases between. The CDR3 covers 14 residues. Germline assignment: CDR1 SGDLS and CDR2 YYNGEE. DNA for the CDR3: TGTGCCAGCAGCGTAGTTCGGACTGGAGATGGCTACACCTTC. Translation gives CASSVVRTGDGYTF.